This T cell receptor (beta chain) was recovered during a study of shared clonotypes between healthy human individuals. Study-level findings and limits: Generally, naive subsets came out with larger estimated richness than memory subsets.

CD45RO-negative cells were positively selected for CCR7, leaving out terminally differentiated effector memory CD45RA+ cells. In the original processing: ImmunoSEQ only sent back junction sequences with no quality scores, so filtering was done differently. This table comes from immunoSEQ multiplex PCR, and its TCRdb copy is limited to in-frame clones, with some not included. The V and J calls and the clone size are those of that table, but D and trimming were determined from the DNA. The sample carries 650,000 to 800,000 clones, 92% recorded once. Concerning this clone itself: Its antigen is as yet unknown.

The CDR3 runs 15 residues. V gave up 2 bases and J gave up 5 bases, with 15 bases separating them. Germline lookup yields CDR1 MNHEY and CDR2 SVGAGI. This TCR was recovered from a man aged 25-45 years in good health. Sequencing was carried out using naive CD8+ T cells sorted from blood. This chain links TRBV6-5 with TRBJ1-2; D unclear. As DNA, the CDR3 is TGTGCCAGCAGTTACGGAACAAGAGACCGATATGGCTACACCTTC. Protein: CASSYGTRDRYGYTF.